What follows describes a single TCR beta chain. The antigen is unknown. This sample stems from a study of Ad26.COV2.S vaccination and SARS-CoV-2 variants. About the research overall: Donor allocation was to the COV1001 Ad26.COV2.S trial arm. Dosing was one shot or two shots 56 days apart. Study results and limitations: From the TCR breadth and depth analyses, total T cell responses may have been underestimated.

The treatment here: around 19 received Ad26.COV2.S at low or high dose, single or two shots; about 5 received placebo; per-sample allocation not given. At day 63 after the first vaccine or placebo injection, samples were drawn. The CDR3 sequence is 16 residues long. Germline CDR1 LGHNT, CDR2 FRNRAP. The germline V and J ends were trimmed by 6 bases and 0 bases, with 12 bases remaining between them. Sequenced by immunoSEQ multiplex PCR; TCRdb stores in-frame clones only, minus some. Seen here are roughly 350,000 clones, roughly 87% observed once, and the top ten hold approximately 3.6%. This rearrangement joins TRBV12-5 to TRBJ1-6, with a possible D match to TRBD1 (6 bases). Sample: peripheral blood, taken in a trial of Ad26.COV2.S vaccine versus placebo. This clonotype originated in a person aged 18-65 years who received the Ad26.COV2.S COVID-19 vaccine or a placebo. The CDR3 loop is CASGPDSSSYNSPLHF. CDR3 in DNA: TGTGCTAGTGGACCGGACAGCAGCTCCTATAATTCACCCCTCCACTTT.